Shown below are 30 T cell receptor beta chains from a single sample sequenced in a study of cytomegalovirus exposure and HLA in healthy donors. Amplification used 60 Vbeta primers and 13 Jbeta primers. Some clones are missing from TCRdb's copy, which holds only in-frame ones; the method was immunoSEQ multiplex PCR. The table lists about 160,000 clones, approximately 80% of them singletons. Input material: PBMCs. These receptors originate from a woman aged 45-59 years in good health and CMV-seronegative.

This rearrangement joins TRBV5-8 to TRBJ2-1; D is uncertain. V gave up 4 bases and J gave up 2 bases, with 16 bases separating them. Germline CDR1 and CDR2: SGHTS and YDEGEE. CDR3 length: 16 residues. The CDR3 DNA follows: TGTGCCAGCAGCCCGTCGGCGAGGCGAACCTACAATGAGCAGTTCTTC. Its translation: CASSPSARRTYNEQFF. The whole variable domain, filled in from reference TRBV5-8 and TRBJ2-1, reads EAGVTQSPTHLIKTRGQQATLRCSPISGHTSVYWYQQALGLGLQFLLWYDEGEERNRGNFPPRFSGRQFPNYSSELNVNALELEDSALYLCASSPSARRTYNEQFFGPGTRLTVL.

There are a few counts of this clone. The chain recombines TRBV2 with TRBJ1-5; no definite D call. CDR1 is SNHLY and CDR2 is FYNNEI in the germline V gene. V dropped 4 bases and J dropped 0 bases, with 7 bases sitting between them. CDR3 length equals 14 residues. CDR3 sequence: CASSGTFSNQPQHF. The CDR3 DNA sequence: TGTGCCAGCAGTGGTACATTTAGCAATCAGCCCCAGCATTTT.

J is TRBJ2-7 and V is TRBV28; a possible D gene is TRBD1 (7 bases). The CDR3 extends over 12 amino acids. Trimming removed 6 bases at V and 5 bases at J, with 11 bases between. Germline V CDR1 and CDR2: MDHEN, SYDVKM. The CDR3 DNA reads TGTGCCAGCAGGCGGGACAGCCACGAGCAGTACTTC. Protein: CASRRDSHEQYF.

The chain uses TRBV27 and TRBJ1-2, with TRBD1 identical over 7 bases. The CDR3 length is 14 residues. Trimming at V came to 6 bases and at J to 8 bases, leaving 12 bases not matched to a gene. Germline CDR1 is MNHEY and CDR2 is SMNVEV (reference sequence). The CDR3 sequence is CASRGTGEGRGYTF. Written as DNA, the CDR3 is TGTGCCAGCAGGGGAACAGGGGAAGGACGCGGCTACACCTTC.

The V gene is TRBV11-2, the J gene TRBJ2-7; weak D call: TRBD1 (6 bases). Germline-derived CDR1 and CDR2 are SGHAT and FQNNGV. V lost 1 base and J lost 5, with 12 bases in between. This CDR3 region has 14 residues. DNA of the CDR3: TGTGCCAGCAGCTTAGGGGGGCGTCTGAACGAGCAGTACTTC. Its protein is CASSLGGRLNEQYF.

The chain recombines TRBV10-3 with TRBJ1-2; the match to TRBD1 covers 7 bases. CDR3 length equals 15 residues. V was clipped by 6 bases and J by 6 bases; unmatched bases: 13. CDR1 and CDR2 (germline): ENHRY, SYGVKD. Here the CDR3 reads CAIRETIDRVNGYTF. CDR3 nucleotide sequence: TGTGCCATCAGGGAAACTATAGACAGGGTGAATGGCTACACCTTC.

The chain couples TRBV27 to TRBJ2-3, with no clear D. Germline CDR1 MNHEY, CDR2 SMNVEV (reference sequence). There are 12 residues in the CDR3. V lost 6 bases and J lost 3, with 7 bases in between. Written as DNA, the CDR3 is TGTGCCAGCAGCCCGAGGACAGATACGCAGTATTTT. As protein: CASSPRTDTQYF.

The V call is TRBV7-3, the J call TRBJ2-1; 8 bases are shared with TRBD1. Trimming at V came to 4 bases and at J to 9 bases, leaving 5 bases not matched to a gene. The CDR3 runs to 13 residues. The germline CDR1 and CDR2 sequences are SGHTA and FQGTGA. The CDR3 nucleotides are TGTGCCAGCAGCTCGGGGACAGGTCTTGAGCAGTTCTTC. This translates into CASSSGTGLEQFF.

Concerning this clone itself: Other DNA sequences in the same sample also yield this CDR3. This chain links TRBV2 with TRBJ1-1; 7 bases map to TRBD1. The CDR3 runs 13 residues. The germline V gene has CDR1 SNHLY and CDR2 FYNNEI. The junction had 2 bases not matched to a gene; V was cut back by 5 bases and J by 2 bases. CDR3 DNA: TGTGCCAGCAGTCGACAGGGAAACACTGAAGCTTTCTTT. Its translation is CASSRQGNTEAFF.

The chain uses TRBV5-1 and TRBJ2-7, with D perhaps matching TRBD1 (5 bases). The germline V and J ends were trimmed by 4 bases and 6 bases, with 14 bases remaining between them. CDR3 length: 13 amino acids. Germline CDR1 reads SGHRS; CDR2 reads YFSETQ. The CDR3 bases are TGCGCCAGCAGCCCCCTCCTAGACAGCGAGCAGTACTTC. It is translated as CASSPLLDSEQYF.

The chain combines TRBV11-3 with TRBJ2-5, with TRBD2 matching 8 bases. CDR1 SGHNT and CDR2 YENEEA come from the germline V gene. This CDR3 has 14 residues. The trim removed 5 bases at V and 4 bases at J, leaving 6 bases unmatched. The CDR3 region is CASSHGGARETQYF. In nucleotides, the CDR3 is TGTGCCAGCAGCCACGGGGGGGCAAGAGAGACCCAGTACTTC.

The chain combines TRBV5-1 with TRBJ2-1; TRBD2 might be the D (5 bases). Looked up from germline, CDR1 is SGHRS and CDR2 is YFSETQ. V lost 0 bases, J lost 3 bases, and 10 bases lay in between. The CDR3 spans 15 residues. The CDR3 reads CASSLGAGIYNEQFF. CDR3 nucleotide sequence: TGCGCCAGCAGCTTGGGGGCGGGTATCTACAATGAGCAGTTCTTC.

The chain combines TRBV6-5 with TRBJ2-7, with 8 bases that match TRBD2. Trimming at V came to 0 bases and at J to 3 bases, leaving 4 bases not matched to a gene. The CDR3 consists of 15 residues. Germline CDR1 and CDR2: MNHEY and SVGAGI. As DNA, the CDR3 is TGTGCCAGCAGTTACTCGGAAAGCGGGGGCTACGAGCAGTACTTC. This gives the protein CASSYSESGGYEQYF.

This chain links TRBV27 with TRBJ2-2; 9 bases line up with TRBD1. CDR3 length equals 17 residues. Germline CDR1 reads MNHEY; CDR2 reads SMNVEV (reference sequence). Germline trimming cut 5 bases from V and 0 bases from J; bases unmatched to any gene: 7. The CDR3 DNA reads as TGTGCCAGCAGTCTAATAGGGACAGGGCCGAACACCGGGGAGCTGTTTTTT. Translated, it gives CASSLIGTGPNTGELFF.

The chain has TRBV7-9 and TRBJ1-5; no clear D. The CDR3 has 14 amino acids. V lost 5 bases, J lost 0 bases, and 8 bases lay in between. CDR1 is SEHNR, CDR2 FQNEAQ, per germline (reference sequence). The CDR3 protein is CASSSDLSNQPQHF. The CDR3 DNA is TGTGCCAGCAGCAGCGACCTTAGCAATCAGCCCCAGCATTTT.

This clone has just a few counts. The chain recombines TRBV9 with TRBJ2-1, with no clear D. Germline V gene data show CDR1 as SGDLS and CDR2 as YYNGEE. The V end was cut by 1 base, the J end by 2 bases, with 7 bases between. This CDR3 contains 14 residues. Here the CDR3 reads CASSVQEPYNEQFF. The CDR3 DNA is TGTGCCAGCAGCGTACAGGAACCCTACAATGAGCAGTTCTTC.

This clone occurred once. The chain combines TRBV6-5 with TRBJ1-2; 9 positions match TRBD1. The CDR3 runs to 13 residues. Germline V gene sequence: CDR1 MNHEY, CDR2 SVGAGI. Trimming at V came to 7 bases and at J to 6 bases, leaving 6 bases not matched to a gene. CDR3: CASTRTGVNGYTF. The DNA for the CDR3 is TGTGCCAGCACCAGGACAGGGGTGAATGGCTACACCTTC.

The chain combines TRBV11-1 with TRBJ2-3, with D unresolved. Germline values: CDR1 SGHAT, CDR2 FQDESV (reference sequence). V dropped 7 bases and J dropped 7 bases, with 9 bases sitting between them. This CDR3 region has 11 residues. The CDR3 here is CASTYSNTQYF. DNA of the CDR3: TGTGCCAGCACCTACTCGAATACGCAGTATTTT.

V and J are TRBV5-1 and TRBJ1-3, with D tentatively TRBD1 (6 bases). Germline V CDR1 and CDR2: SGHRS, YFSETQ. This CDR3 comprises 16 residues. The V gene lost 1 base and the J gene lost 0 bases, with 11 bases spanning the gap. The CDR3 here is CASSLSGQLSGNTIYF. The CDR3 bases are TGCGCCAGCAGCTTGTCCGGACAGCTCTCTGGAAACACCATATATTTT.

The CDR3 nucleotides read TGTGCCAGCAGCTTGTCTCCTAGTGTCTTTGAATACGACAATGAGCAGTTCTTC. It encodes CASSLSPSVFEYDNEQFF. The chain links TRBV5-6 to TRBJ2-1, with D uncertain. From germline, CDR1 is SGHDT and CDR2 YYEEEE. CDR3 length: 18 residues. Trimming removed 1 base from V and 5 bases from J, with 22 bases in between.

The DNA of the CDR3 is TGTGCCAGCAGCTTACGAACCCCGGGCACCGGGGAGCTGTTTTTT. It codes for CASSLRTPGTGELFF. The chain combines TRBV11-2 with TRBJ2-2; D is uncertain. Germline V gives CDR1 SGHAT, CDR2 FQNNGV. Trimming took off 2 bases at V and 4 bases at J, with 11 bases between the two ends. There are 15 residues in the CDR3. Based on the CDR3 plus reference TRBV11-2 and TRBJ2-2, the full variable domain is EAGVAQSPRYKIIEKRQSVAFWCNPISGHATLYWYQQILGQGPKLLIQFQNNGVVDDSQLPKDRFSAERLKGVDSTLKIQPAKLEDSAVYLCASSLRTPGTGELFFGEGSRLTVL.

The DNA for the CDR3 is TGCGCCAGCAGTCAAATCCGGACAGGGACCTACGAGCAGTACTTC. This translates into CASSQIRTGTYEQYF. The chain combines TRBV23-1 with TRBJ2-7; 8 bases match TRBD1. TRBV23-1 is known as an ORF, though its function is uncertain. The CDR3 extends over 15 amino acids. The V gene end was trimmed by 2 bases and the J gene end by 2 bases; junction bases not matched to a gene: 5.

This rearrangement joins TRBV9 to TRBJ2-1; TRBD2 might be the D (5 bases). Germline V CDR1 and CDR2: SGDLS, YYNGEE. The ends were cut back, 3 bases at V and 5 bases at J, with 9 bases in the middle. The CDR3 is 13 amino acids. The CDR3 is CASSAGRDNEQFF. The DNA of the CDR3 is TGTGCCAGCAGCGCCGGGCGGGACAATGAGCAGTTCTTC.

The J gene is TRBJ1-2, the V gene TRBV7-9; D is unclear. Germline V gene data show CDR1 as SEHNR and CDR2 as FQNEAQ (reference sequence). Trimming took 0 bases from V and 7 from J, leaving 18 bases between them. This CDR3 has 16 residues. CDR3 nucleotide sequence: TGTGCCAGCAGCTTAGCCCCTGCCGACATTAGTGGTGGCTACACCTTC. It codes for CASSLAPADISGGYTF. Full variable domain (missing parts from reference TRBV7-9 and TRBJ1-2): DTGVSQNPRHKITKRGQNVTFRCDPISEHNRLYWYRQTLGQGPEFLTYFQNEAQLEKSRLLSDRFSAERPKGSFSTLEIQRTEQGDSAMYLCASSLAPADISGGYTFGSGTRLTVV.

J is TRBJ1-2 and V is TRBV27; the D gene is possibly TRBD1 (5 bases). Trimming pared 5 bases from V and 6 bases from J, leaving 16 bases between. The CDR3 covers 14 residues. The V gene's germline CDR1 is MNHEY and CDR2 SMNVEV (reference sequence). The CDR3 nucleotides read TGTGCCAGCAGTCATTGGGGGGGAAGGGATGGCTACACCTTC. This codes for CASSHWGGRDGYTF.

This chain's CDR3 is CASSQRLADTDTQYF. CDR3 DNA: TGCGCCAGCAGCCAAAGACTAGCGGACACAGATACGCAGTATTTT. The chain is built from TRBV4-1 and TRBJ2-3, with 9 bases lining up with TRBD2. The V gene end was trimmed by 2 bases and the J gene end by 2 bases; junction bases not matched to a gene: 2. CDR1 is MGHRA, CDR2 YSYEKL, per germline. CDR3 length equals 15 residues.

V is TRBV6-5 and J is TRBJ2-5; D call uncertain. The J call may be wrong; the DNA end is better matched by TRBJ2-7. This CDR3 comprises 13 residues. In germline, CDR1 is MNHEY, CDR2 SVGAGI. This CDR3 reads CASSRSAHYEQYF. The CDR3 DNA sequence: TGTGCCAGTTCCCGGAGTGCCCACTACGAGCAGTACTTC.

The rearrangement links TRBV28 to TRBJ2-1; 7 positions agree with TRBD1. J was trimmed by 4 bases and V by 6 bases; bases with no gene match: 3. The CDR3 is 13 amino acids. Looked up from germline, CDR1 is MDHEN and CDR2 is SYDVKM. CDR3 region: CASRGQWYNEQFF. CDR3 bases: TGTGCCAGCAGGGGACAGTGGTACAATGAGCAGTTCTTC.

This clone was seen just once. The genes are TRBV9 and TRBJ2-3, with 8 bases lining up with TRBD2. The germline gives CDR1 SGDLS, CDR2 YYNGEE. The CDR3 has 17 amino acids. Germline trimming cut 0 bases from V and 1 base from J; bases unmatched to any gene: 7. In nucleotides, the CDR3 is TGTGCCAGCAGCGTAGGTCCGGGGGGGCCACGCACAGATACGCAGTATTTT. It translates to CASSVGPGGPRTDTQYF.

The rearrangement links TRBV10-1 to TRBJ1-1; TRBD1 agrees at 8 bases. Germline lookup yields CDR1 WNHNN and CDR2 SYGVQD (reference sequence). The CDR3 consists of 13 residues. V lost 9 bases, J lost 0 bases, and 3 bases stayed unmatched. This CDR3 is CASRQGLNTEAFF. The CDR3 region has the DNA TGCGCCAGTCGACAGGGGTTGAACACTGAAGCTTTCTTT.